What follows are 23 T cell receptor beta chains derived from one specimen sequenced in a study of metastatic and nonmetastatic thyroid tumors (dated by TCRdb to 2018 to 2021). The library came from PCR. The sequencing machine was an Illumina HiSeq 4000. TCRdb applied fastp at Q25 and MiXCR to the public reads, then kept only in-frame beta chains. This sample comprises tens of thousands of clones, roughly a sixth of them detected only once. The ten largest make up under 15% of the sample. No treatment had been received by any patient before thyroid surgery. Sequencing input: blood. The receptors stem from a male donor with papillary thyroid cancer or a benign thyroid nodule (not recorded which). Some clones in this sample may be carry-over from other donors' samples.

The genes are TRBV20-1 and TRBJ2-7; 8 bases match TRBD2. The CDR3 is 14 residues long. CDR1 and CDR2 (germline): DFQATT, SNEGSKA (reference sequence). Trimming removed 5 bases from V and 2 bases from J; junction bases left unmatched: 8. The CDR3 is CSAGTSRNAYEQYF. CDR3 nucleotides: TGCAGTGCTGGGACTAGTAGGAATGCCTACGAGCAGTACTTC.

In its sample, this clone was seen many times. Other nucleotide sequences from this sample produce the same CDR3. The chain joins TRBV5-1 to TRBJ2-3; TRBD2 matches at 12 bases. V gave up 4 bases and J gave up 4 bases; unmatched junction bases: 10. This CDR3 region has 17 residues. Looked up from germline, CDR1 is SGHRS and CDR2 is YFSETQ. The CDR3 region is CASSPGGLAGPSDTQYF. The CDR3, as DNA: TGCGCCAGCAGCCCTGGGGGACTAGCGGGCCCGTCAGATACGCAGTATTTT.

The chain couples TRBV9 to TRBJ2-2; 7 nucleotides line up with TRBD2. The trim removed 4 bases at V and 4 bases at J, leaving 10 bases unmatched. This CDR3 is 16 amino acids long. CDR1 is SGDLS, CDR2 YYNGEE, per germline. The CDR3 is CASSLFLAGATGELFF. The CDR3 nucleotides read TGTGCCAGCAGCCTTTTCTTAGCGGGCGCCACCGGGGAGCTGTTTTTT. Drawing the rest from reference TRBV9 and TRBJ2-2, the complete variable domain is DSGVTQTPKHLITATGQRVTLRCSPRSGDLSVYWYQQSLDQGLQFLIQYYNGEERAKGNILERFSAQQFPDLHSELNLSSLELGDSALYFCASSLFLAGATGELFFGEGSRLTVL.

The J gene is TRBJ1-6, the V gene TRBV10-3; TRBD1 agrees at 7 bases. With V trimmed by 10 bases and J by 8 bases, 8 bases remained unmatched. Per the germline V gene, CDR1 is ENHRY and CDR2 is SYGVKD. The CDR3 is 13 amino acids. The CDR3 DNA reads TGTGCCACTGCGGGACAGCCAGATTCACCCCTCCACTTT. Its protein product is CATAGQPDSPLHF.

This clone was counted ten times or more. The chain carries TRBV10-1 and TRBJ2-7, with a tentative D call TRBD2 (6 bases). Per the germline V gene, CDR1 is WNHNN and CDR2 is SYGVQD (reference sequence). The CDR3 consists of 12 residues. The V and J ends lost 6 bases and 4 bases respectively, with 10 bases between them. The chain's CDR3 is CASSAGGYEQYF. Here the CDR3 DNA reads TGCGCCAGCAGCGCTGGGGGGTACGAGCAGTACTTC.

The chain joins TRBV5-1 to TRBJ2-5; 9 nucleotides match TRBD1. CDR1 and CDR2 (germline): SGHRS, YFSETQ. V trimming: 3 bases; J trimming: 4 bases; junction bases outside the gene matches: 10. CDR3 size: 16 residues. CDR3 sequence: CASSWRGQGNLETQYF. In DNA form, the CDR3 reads TGCGCCAGCAGCTGGAGGGGACAGGGCAATTTAGAGACCCAGTACTTC.

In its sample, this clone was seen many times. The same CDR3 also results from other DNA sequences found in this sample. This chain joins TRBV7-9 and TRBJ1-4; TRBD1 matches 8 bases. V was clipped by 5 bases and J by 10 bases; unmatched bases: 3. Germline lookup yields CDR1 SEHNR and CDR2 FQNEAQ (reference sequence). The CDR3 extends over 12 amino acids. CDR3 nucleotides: TGTGCCAGCAGCGAGACAGGGGTAAAACTGTTTTTT. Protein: CASSETGVKLFF.

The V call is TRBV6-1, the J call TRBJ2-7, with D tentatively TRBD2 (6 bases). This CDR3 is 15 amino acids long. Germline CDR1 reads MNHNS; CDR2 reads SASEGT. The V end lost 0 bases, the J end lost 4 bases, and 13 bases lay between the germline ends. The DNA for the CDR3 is TGTGCCAGCAGTGAAGCCGCGGAGGGGCCATACGAGCAGTACTTC. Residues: CASSEAAEGPYEQYF.

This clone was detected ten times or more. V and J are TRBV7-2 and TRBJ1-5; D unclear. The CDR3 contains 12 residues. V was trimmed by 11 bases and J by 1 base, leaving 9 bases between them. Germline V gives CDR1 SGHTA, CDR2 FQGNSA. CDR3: CASGGSNQPQHF. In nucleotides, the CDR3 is TGTGCCTCAGGAGGAAGCAATCAGCCCCAGCATTTT.

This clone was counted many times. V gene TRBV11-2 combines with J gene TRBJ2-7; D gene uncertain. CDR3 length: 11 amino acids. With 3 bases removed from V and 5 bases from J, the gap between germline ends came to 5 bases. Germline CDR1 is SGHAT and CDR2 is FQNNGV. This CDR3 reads CASSFKDEQYF. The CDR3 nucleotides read TGTGCCAGCAGCTTTAAGGACGAGCAGTACTTC.

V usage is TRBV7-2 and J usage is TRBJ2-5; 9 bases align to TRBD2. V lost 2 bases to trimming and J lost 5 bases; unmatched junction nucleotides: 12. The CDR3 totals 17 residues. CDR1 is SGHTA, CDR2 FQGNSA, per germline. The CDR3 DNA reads TGTGCCAGCAGCTTATCCGAATTTAGCGGGGGAGGGGAGACCCAGTACTTC. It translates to CASSLSEFSGGGETQYF.

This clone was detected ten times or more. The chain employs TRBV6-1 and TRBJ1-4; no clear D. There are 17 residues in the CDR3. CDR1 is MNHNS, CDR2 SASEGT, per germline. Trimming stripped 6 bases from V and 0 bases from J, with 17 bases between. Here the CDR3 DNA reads TGTGCCAGCAGCCGCTGGGCGGAACCAGCAACTAATGAAAAACTGTTTTTT. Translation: CASSRWAEPATNEKLFF.

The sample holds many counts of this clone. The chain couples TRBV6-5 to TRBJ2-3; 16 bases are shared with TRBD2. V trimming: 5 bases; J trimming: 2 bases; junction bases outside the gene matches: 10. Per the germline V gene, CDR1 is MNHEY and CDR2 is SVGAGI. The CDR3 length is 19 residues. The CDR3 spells CASSLGTSGRAFNTDTQYF. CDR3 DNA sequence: TGTGCCAGCAGTCTCGGGACTAGCGGGAGGGCATTTAACACAGATACGCAGTATTTT.

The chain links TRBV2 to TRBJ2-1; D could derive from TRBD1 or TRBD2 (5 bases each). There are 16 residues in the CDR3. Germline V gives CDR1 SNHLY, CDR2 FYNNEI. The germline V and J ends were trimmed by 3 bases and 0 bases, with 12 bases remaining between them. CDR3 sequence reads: CASSELGTDSYNEQFF. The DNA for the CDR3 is TGTGCCAGCAGTGAGTTAGGGACGGACTCCTACAATGAGCAGTTCTTC.

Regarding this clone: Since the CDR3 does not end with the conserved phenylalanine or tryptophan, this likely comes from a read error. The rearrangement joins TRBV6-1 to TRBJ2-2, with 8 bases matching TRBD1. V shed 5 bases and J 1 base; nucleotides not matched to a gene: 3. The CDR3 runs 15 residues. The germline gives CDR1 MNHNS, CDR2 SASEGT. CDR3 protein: CASSKGTGNTGELFI. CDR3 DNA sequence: TGTGCCAGCAGTAAAGGGACAGGGAACACCGGGGAGCTGTTTATT.

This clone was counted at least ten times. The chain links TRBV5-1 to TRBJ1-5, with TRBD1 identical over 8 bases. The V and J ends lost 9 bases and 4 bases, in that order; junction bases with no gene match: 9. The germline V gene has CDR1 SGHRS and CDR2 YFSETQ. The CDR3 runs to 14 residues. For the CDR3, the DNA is TGCGCCACCAGGACAGGGTTGGAAAATCAGCCCCAGCATTTT. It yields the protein CATRTGLENQPQHF.

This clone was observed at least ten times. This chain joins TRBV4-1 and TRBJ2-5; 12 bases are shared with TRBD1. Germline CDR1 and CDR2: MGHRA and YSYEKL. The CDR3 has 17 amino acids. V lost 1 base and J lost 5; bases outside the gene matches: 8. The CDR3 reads CASSQGGQGAGGETQYF. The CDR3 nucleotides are TGCGCCAGCAGCCAAGGGGGACAGGGGGCAGGTGGGGAGACCCAGTACTTC.

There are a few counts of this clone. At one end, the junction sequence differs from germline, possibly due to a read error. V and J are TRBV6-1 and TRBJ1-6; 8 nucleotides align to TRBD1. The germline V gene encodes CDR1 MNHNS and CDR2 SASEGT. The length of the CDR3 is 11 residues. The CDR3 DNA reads TGTGCCAGCAGTCTCGGACAGGGCCTCAACTTT. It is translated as CASSLGQGLNF.

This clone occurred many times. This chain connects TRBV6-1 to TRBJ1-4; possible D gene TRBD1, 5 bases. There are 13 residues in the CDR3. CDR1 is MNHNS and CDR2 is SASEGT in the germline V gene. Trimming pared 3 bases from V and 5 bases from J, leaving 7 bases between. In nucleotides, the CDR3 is TGTGCCAGCAGTGACAGGGAGAATGAAAAACTGTTTTTT. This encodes CASSDRENEKLFF.

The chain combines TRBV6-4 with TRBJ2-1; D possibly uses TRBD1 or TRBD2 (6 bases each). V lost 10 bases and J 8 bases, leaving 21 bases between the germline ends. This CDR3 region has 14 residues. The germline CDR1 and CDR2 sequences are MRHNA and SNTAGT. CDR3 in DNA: TGTGCCACTTCGTCTAGTATCGGGGGCGATGAGCAGTTCTTC. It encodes CATSSSIGGDEQFF.

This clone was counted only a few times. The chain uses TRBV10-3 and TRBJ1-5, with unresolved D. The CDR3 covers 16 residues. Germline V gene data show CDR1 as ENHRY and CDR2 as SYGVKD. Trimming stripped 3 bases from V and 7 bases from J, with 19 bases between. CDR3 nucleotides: TGTGCCATCAGTGATGCCAGTATTACTGTGGGACAGCCCCAGCATTTT. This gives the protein CAISDASITVGQPQHF.

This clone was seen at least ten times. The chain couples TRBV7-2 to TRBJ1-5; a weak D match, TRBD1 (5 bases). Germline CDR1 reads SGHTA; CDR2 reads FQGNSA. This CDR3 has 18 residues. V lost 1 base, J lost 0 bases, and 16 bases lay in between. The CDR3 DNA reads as TGTGCCAGCAGCTTAGGGCCGGGCAGGGAGGATAGCAATCAGCCCCAGCATTTT. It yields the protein CASSLGPGREDSNQPQHF.

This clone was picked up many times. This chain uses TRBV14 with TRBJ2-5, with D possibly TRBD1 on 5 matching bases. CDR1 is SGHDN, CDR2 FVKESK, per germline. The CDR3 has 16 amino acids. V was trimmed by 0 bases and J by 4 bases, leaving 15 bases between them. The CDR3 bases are TGTGCCAGCAGCCAAGATCTTGGCAGGGCGAGAGAGACCCAGTACTTC. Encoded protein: CASSQDLGRARETQYF.